The rows below give T cell receptor beta chains drawn from one sample of a study of Tregs in tolerant kidney transplant recipients. The protocol was immunoSEQ multiplex PCR, while the TCRdb copy is restricted to in-frame clones and leaves out a portion. The data contain 100,000 to 120,000 clones, almost 90% of them singletons. Sequenced here: CD4+ T cells from blood, sampled before the transplant. These receptors were taken from a human donor who received a combined kidney and bone marrow transplant. CDR3s include the opening cysteine and the closing phenylalanine or tryptophan. D genes are given only for firm matches. Clone size is shown for a subset of rows, as once, few, many or a class of expanded clone.

J gene | clone size | V gene | D gene | CDR3 DNA | CDR3 protein
TRBJ1-5 | . | TRBV5-6 | . | TGTGCCAGCAGCTCATCAGGGGCGGGGGGTTCACCCCAGCATTTT | CASSSSGAGGSPQHF
TRBJ2-3 | . | TRBV6-4 | . | TGTGCCAGCAGTGACCGGGGAACTTCCACAGATACGCAGTATTTT | CASSDRGTSTDTQYF
TRBJ2-3 | once | TRBV6-6 | . | TGTGCCAGCAAGGAGAGCACAGATACGCAGTATTTT | CASKESTDTQYF
TRBJ2-7 | . | TRBV9 | . | TGTGCCAGCAGCCCCCGAGGAGGAGACGAGCAGTACTTC | CASSPRGGDEQYF
TRBJ1-2 | . | TRBV19 | TRBD1 | TGTGCCAGTAGTATAGGGGGACAGGGGAACTATGGCTACACCTTC | CASSIGGQGNYGYTF
TRBJ2-6 | . | TRBV7-2 | . | TGTGCCAGCACCCTTCAGGAGGGTGGGGCCAACGTCCTGACTTTC | CASTLQEGGANVLTF
TRBJ2-3 | . | TRBV4-1 | TRBD1 | TGCGCCAGCAGCCGCATCGGGACAGGGAAAGATACGCAGTATTTT | CASSRIGTGKDTQYF
TRBJ1-2 | once | TRBV19 | TRBD1 | TGTGCCAGTAGTTTCCGGGACAGGTCCTATGGCTACACCTTC | CASSFRDRSYGYTF
TRBJ2-7 | . | TRBV18 | TRBD1 | TGTGCCAGCTCCTCCGCCGGGACAGCCTACGAGCAGTACTTC | CASSSAGTAYEQYF
TRBJ1-1 | . | TRBV7-2 | . | TGTGCCAGCAGCTTCGGGAGTGGGAACACTGAAGCTTTCTTT | CASSFGSGNTEAFF
TRBJ2-1 | once | TRBV6-4 | TRBD1 | TGTGCCAGCAGTGAGGGGGCCAGGGGGCACTTAGATGAGCAGTTCTTC | CASSEGARGHLDEQFF
TRBJ2-1 | . | TRBV7-2 | . | TGTGCCAGCGCCATTGGGGGCCCGATGGGTGAGCAGTTCTTC | CASAIGGPMGEQFF
TRBJ2-1 | . | TRBV25-1 | . | TGTGCCAGCAGCGTCGGGAGCCAACCCAATGAGCAGTTCTTC | CASSVGSQPNEQFF
TRBJ2-1 | . | TRBV7-2 | TRBD2 | TGTGCCAGCAGCTTAGAGACTAGCAGGGATGAGCAGTTCTTC | CASSLETSRDEQFF
TRBJ1-3 | . | TRBV5-1 | . | TGCGCCAGCAGCCAGGATACAACTTCGTCTGGAAACACCATATATTTT | CASSQDTTSSGNTIYF
TRBJ1-5 | . | TRBV6-7 | TRBD1 | TGTGCCAGCACCCCGGGACAGGGGCTTATTTATCAGCCCCAGCATTTT | CASTPGQGLIYQPQHF
TRBJ2-4 | . | TRBV5-6 | . | TGTGCCAGCAGCGACCAGGGGTTGGTCGCCATTCAGTACTTC | CASSDQGLVAIQYF
TRBJ2-5 | few | TRBV5-4 | . | TGTGCCAGCAGCGAACAGGGTACACAGACCCAGTACTTC | CASSEQGTQTQYF
TRBJ1-2 | . | TRBV10-3 | . | TGTGCCATCAGTGAACAGGGTCGGGACTATGGCTACACCTTC | CAISEQGRDYGYTF
TRBJ2-1 | . | TRBV11-2 | TRBD2 | TGTGCCAGCAGTAAACTTGGAGCGGGACCGTCCTACAATGAGCAGTTCTTC | CASSKLGAGPSYNEQFF
TRBJ1-1 | once | TRBV18 | TRBD1 | TGTGCCAGCTCACCGCCGGGGACAGCCGGGAACTCTGAAGCTTTCTTT | CASSPPGTAGNSEAFF
TRBJ2-5 | . | TRBV7-6 | . | TGTGCCAGCAGTAAAGGGAGGCAAGAGACCCAGTACTTC | CASSKGRQETQYF
TRBJ2-7 | . | TRBV5-4 | TRBD2 | TGTGCCAGCAGCCCGCGACTAGCGGGTAGCTCCTACGAGCAGTACTTC | CASSPRLAGSSYEQYF
TRBJ2-1 | . | TRBV29-1 | TRBD2 | TGCAGCGCCGAGCGGGAGGGGGGTGAGCAGTTCTTC | CSAEREGGEQFF
TRBJ2-1 | . | TRBV5-4 | . | TGTGCCAGCACCGCGTACGGGAGTCCGGAGGGGTACAAGGAGCAGTTCTTC | CASTAYGSPEGYKEQFF
TRBJ2-7 | . | TRBV30 | . | TGTGCCTGGGGGCTCTCTGGAGAGCAGTACTTC | CAWGLSGEQYF
TRBJ2-7 | . | TRBV7-2 | . | TGTGCCAGCAACCTCTTGGGACAAGACTACGAGCAGTACTTC | CASNLLGQDYEQYF
TRBJ2-7 | . | TRBV7-2 | TRBD1 | TGTGCCAGCAGCATCCTACAGGGGGGCGAGCAGTACTTC | CASSILQGGEQYF
TRBJ1-1 | . | TRBV18 | . | TGTGCCAGCTCACCAGTGGACTTAAGGGACACTGAAGCTTTCTTT | CASSPVDLRDTEAFF